The rows below give T cell receptor beta chains drawn from one sample of a study of blood T cell repertoires in COVID-19. Sequencing was performed with immunoSEQ multiplex PCR; in TCRdb, only in-frame clones are kept and a portion is missing. The data show roughly 280,000 clones, about 85% seen once. The material sequenced was PBMCs or T cells enriched from blood (not recorded which). The receptor source for this set is a woman in her forties or fifties who had recovered from COVID-19. Both conserved end residues are part of each CDR3. The D gene is left open where the match is weak. Clone size is shown for a subset of rows, as once, few, many or a class of expanded clone.

NA,TRBJ2-5,TRBD2,TRBV20-1,13,TGCAGTGCTAGTGGGCGGGAGGGGGAGACCCAGTACTTC,CSASGREGETQYF
NA,TRBJ2-7,NA,TRBV10-3,13,TGTGCCATCAGTGGGACGGGAACCTACGAGCAGTACTTC,CAISGTGTYEQYF
NA,TRBJ2-3,TRBD1,TRBV9,16,TGTGCCAGCAGCGCCTACCGGGACAGGACCACAGATACGCAGTATTTT,CASSAYRDRTTDTQYF
NA,TRBJ2-3,TRBD2,TRBV28,17,TGTGCCAGCACCCCTGTAGTAGCGGGGGCGGTTTTGGATACGCAGTATTTT,CASTPVVAGAVLDTQYF
NA,TRBJ2-2,TRBD2,TRBV5-6,15,TGTGCCAGCAGCGGGGGACTAGGGGACACCGGGGAGCTGTTTTTT,CASSGGLGDTGELFF
NA,TRBJ2-3,NA,TRBV5-4,13,TGTGCCAGCAGCCTAGCTAGCACAGATACGCAGTATTTT,CASSLASTDTQYF
NA,TRBJ1-5,NA,TRBV19,16,TGTGCCAGTAGTATTTGGGGAGAGCGTGGCAATCAGCCCCAGCATTTT,CASSIWGERGNQPQHF
NA,TRBJ1-5,TRBD1,TRBV19,16,TGTGCCAGTAGTATCTTAGGGACAGGGACTAATCAGCCCCAGCATTTT,CASSILGTGTNQPQHF
NA,TRBJ1-4,NA,TRBV28,14,TGTGCCAGCAGTTCGGGACTGGTTAATGAAAAACTGTTTTTT,CASSSGLVNEKLFF
NA,TRBJ2-3,TRBD2,TRBV4-3,15,TGCGCCAGCAGCCAAGGAAGTAGCGGGAGTAATACGCAGTATTTT,CASSQGSSGSNTQYF
NA,TRBJ2-1,NA,TRBV24-1,12,TGTGCCACCAGTGATTGGAGCAATGAGCAGTTCTTC,CATSDWSNEQFF
NA,TRBJ1-5,TRBD1,TRBV2,14,TGTGCCAGCAGTTCGACAGGGCAGGATCAGCCCCAGCATTTT,CASSSTGQDQPQHF
NA,TRBJ2-7,TRBD1,TRBV4-1,18,TGCGCCAGCAGCCAAGATGGGGTGAGGACAGGGGCTTTATACGAGCAGTACTTC,CASSQDGVRTGALYEQYF
NA,TRBJ1-1,NA,TRBV7-2,16,TGTGCCAGCAGCTTAGGGCGGGGGGGGTTTAACACTGAAGCTTTCTTT,CASSLGRGGFNTEAFF
NA,TRBJ1-5,NA,TRBV28,13,TGTGCCACAGACAGGTATAGCAATCAGCCCCAGCATTTT,CATDRYSNQPQHF
NA,TRBJ1-1,NA,TRBV20-1,14,TGCAGTGCTAGTCGACAGACCATGAACACTGAAGCTTTCTTT,CSASRQTMNTEAFF
NA,TRBJ1-2,TRBD1,TRBV5-1,14,TGCGCCAGCTCTCCTCCGGGACAGGGGTATGGCTACACCTTC,CASSPPGQGYGYTF
once,TRBJ1-1,NA,TRBV3-1/TRBV3-2,16,TGTGCCAGCCGTCCAAGACAGGCCTTCTCCTTCACTGAAGCTTTCTTT,CASRPRQAFSFTEAFF